This entry features one T cell receptor beta chain sequence. Antigen unknown. The V gene's germline CDR1 is ENHRY and CDR2 SYGVKD. The V end was cut by 0 bases, the J end by 3 bases, with 13 bases between. CDR3 length equals 16 residues. The sample is drawn from a study of blood T cells in healthy people across ages. Study-wide results and caveats: Whereas aged donors had fewer naive CD4+ cells, long-lived donors had more of them and higher diversity. Older age coincided with a roughly linear decline in TCR beta diversity per million T cells.

Then a second PCR, running roughly 7 to 11 cycles, was carried out with a sample-barcoded 5' primer and a J-beta primer mix. TCRdb re-derived calls from the 5' RACE reads in MiXCR, one entry per CDR3 protein. This table holds 450,000 to 650,000 distinct CDR3 sequences, approximately 25% found once. In addition, the sample was reused for a study of T cells of mothers and their children. From that paper: The study obtained over 9 million TCR beta CDR3 reads per mother and a few million per child.

This receptor was obtained from a boy aged 5-17 years in good health. The sample was blood. This sequence joins TRBV10-3 and TRBJ2-3, with D tentatively TRBD2 (6 bases). CDR3 in DNA: TGTGCCATCAGTGAGTCTAAGCGGGCTCAGACAGATACGCAGTATTTT. Residues: CAISESKRAQTDTQYF.